These 5 T cell receptor beta chains were sequenced from one sample in a study of T-cell reconstitution after alpha-beta-depleted transplantation in children. Unique molecular identifiers were used to barcode this TCRbeta library. TCRdb ran MiXCR on the PCR reads and lists one entry per CDR3 protein. The table records about 640,000 distinct CDR3 sequences, 10% to 15% of them present only once. The sample in question was PBMCs, mostly from graft donor cells, obtained 360 days after TCRalphabeta/CD19-depleted stem cell transplant. Receptors were obtained from a male patient younger than 18 who had a stem cell transplant for acute myeloid leukemia, so the T cells may come from the graft donor.

This clonotype was counted between two and nine times. The chain uses TRBV19 and TRBJ2-1; the match to TRBD2 covers 12 bases. V trimming: 7 bases; J trimming: 0 bases; junction bases outside the gene matches: 7. The germline gives CDR1 LNHDA, CDR2 SQIVND (reference sequence). This CDR3 spans 17 amino acids. DNA of the CDR3: TGTGCCAGTACGGGACTAGCGGGCGCCCGCTCCTACAATGAGCAGTTCTTC. It yields the protein CASTGLAGARSYNEQFF.

The rearrangement links TRBV12-3 or TRBV12-4 to TRBJ2-1, with 9 positions matching TRBD2. V was clipped by 10 bases and J by 0 bases; unmatched bases: 19. The CDR3 loop spans 19 amino acids. CDR3: CAISSSWGAGGTSYNEQFF. The CDR3 DNA reads TGTGCCATCTCCTCCTCCTGGGGGGCGGGAGGGACCTCCTACAATGAGCAGTTCTTC.

This sequence joins TRBV12-5 and TRBJ1-1, with TRBD1 matching over 8 bases. V lost 5 bases to trimming and J lost 2 bases; unmatched junction nucleotides: 7. There are 15 residues in the CDR3. CDR1 and CDR2 from the germline V gene are LGHNT and FRNRAP. CDR3 nucleotide sequence: TGTGCTAGTGGTGGAGGACAGGGCCGAAACACTGAAGCTTTCTTT. Translated, it gives CASGGGQGRNTEAFF.

Worth noting for this clonotype: The CDR3 does not close with the conserved phenylalanine or tryptophan, likely indicating a read error. The chain combines TRBV10-2 with TRBJ2-1, with TRBD1 matching over 11 bases. CDR3 length: 17 residues. Germline lookup yields CDR1 WSHSY and CDR2 SAAADI. The V segment lost 7 bases and the J segment 6 bases; nucleotides outside the gene matches: 14. This CDR3 reads CASKMDRGPPNRNEQFY. The CDR3 coding sequence is TGCGCCAGCAAAATGGACAGGGGGCCACCGAACCGCAATGAGCAGTTCTAC.

This clonotype was counted many times. The chain carries TRBV12-3 or TRBV12-4 and TRBJ2-7; 9 nucleotides match TRBD1. Unmatched junction bases numbered 8, after V lost 7 bases and J lost 10 bases. The CDR3 extends over 12 amino acids. Here the CDR3 DNA reads TGTGCCAGCACTCCGGGACAGGGCGTTCAGTACTTC. Translating it yields CASTPGQGVQYF.